The clone carrying this T cell receptor (delta chain) is medium-sized within its sample. Its target is unknown. The CDR3 is 20 residues long. After removal of 6 bases from V and 0 bases from J, the junction contained 19 bases not matched to a gene. CDR1 and CDR2 from the germline V gene are GEAIGNYY and EKD. The template was reverse-transcribed extracted RNA. Multiplex PCR used pooled V-gene forward primers and a constant-region reverse primer to amplify CDR3s. TCRdb re-analyzed the multiplex PCR reads via CATT. There are about 58,000 delta-chain clones in the sample; about 15% occur only once, and over 0.35% lies in the top ten. After alphabeta T cell depletion, CD3+ Vdelta1+ Vdelta2- thymocytes were sorted. This entry comes from a study of Vδ1+ human thymocytes. Study observations and caveats: Unlike peripheral blood Vdelta1+ controls, thymic delta-chain sequences included about 20% Vdelta2 and few Vdelta3. Bulk repertoire data may be misinterpreted because of unexpected Vdelta2 sequences. In the thymus, TRG and TRD repertoires looked highly polyclonal with Gaussian CDR3 lengths.

The sample consisted of Vdelta1+ gamma-delta thymocytes from the thymus. Indicated subset: FACS-sorted CD3+ TCRalphabeta- TCRVdelta1+ TCRVdelta2- thymocytes. This clonotype originated in a girl under three years old who had congenital heart surgery. The J gene is TRDJ1, the V gene TRDV2; TRDD3 matches at 12 bases. CDR3 sequence reads: CACPRPTGGYSWEYTDKLIF. The CDR3 coding sequence is TGTGCCTGTCCCCGGCCTACTGGGGGATACAGCTGGGAGTACACCGATAAACTCATCTTT.